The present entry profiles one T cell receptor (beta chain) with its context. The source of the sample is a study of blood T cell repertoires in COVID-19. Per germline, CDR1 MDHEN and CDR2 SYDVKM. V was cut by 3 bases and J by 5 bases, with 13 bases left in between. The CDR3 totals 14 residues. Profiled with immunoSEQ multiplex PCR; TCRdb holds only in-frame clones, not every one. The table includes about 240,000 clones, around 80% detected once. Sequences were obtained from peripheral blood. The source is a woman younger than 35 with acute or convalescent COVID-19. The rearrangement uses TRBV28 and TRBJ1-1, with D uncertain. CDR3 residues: CASSFNGMGTEAFF. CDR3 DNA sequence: TGTGCCAGCAGTTTTAACGGGATGGGTACTGAAGCTTTCTTT.